The rows below give T cell receptor beta chains drawn from one sample of a study of metastatic and nonmetastatic thyroid tumors. TCRdb re-processed the PCR reads through MiXCR. This repertoire shows more than 50,000 clones, 20% to 25% found once; its top ten account for roughly 4.2%. The sequenced sample consisted of blood. All receptors derive from a female donor with papillary thyroid cancer or a benign thyroid nodule (not recorded which). Some clones in this sample may be carry-over from other donors' samples. CDR3s include the opening cysteine and the closing phenylalanine or tryptophan. The D gene is left open where the match is weak. The size field is filled for only some rows; it gives once, few, many or a size class.

V: TRBV6-1; size: .; J: TRBJ2-7; D: .; CDR3: CASRQGTSNPRQYF; DNA: TGTGCCAGCAGACAAGGGACAAGCAACCCGCGACAGTACTTC
V: TRBV12-3/TRBV12-4; size: once; J: TRBJ2-5; D: .; CDR3: CASARRVETQYF; DNA: TGTGCCAGCGCGCGCAGAGTCGAGACCCAGTACTTC
V: TRBV6-4; size: .; J: TRBJ1-1; D: .; CDR3: CASSPRIPEAFF; DNA: TGTGCCAGCAGCCCCCGGATTCCTGAAGCTTTCTTT
V: TRBV28; size: .; J: TRBJ1-5; D: .; CDR3: CASSRHRSVLNQPQHF; DNA: TGTGCCAGCAGTCGTCATAGATCCGTCTTGAATCAGCCCCAGCATTTT
V: TRBV6-2/TRBV6-3; size: many; J: TRBJ2-7; D: .; CDR3: CASSRDRDYEQYF; DNA: TGTGCCAGCAGCCGAGACAGAGACTACGAGCAGTACTTC
V: TRBV19; size: many; J: TRBJ2-4; D: .; CDR3: CASSMGRVAKNIQYF; DNA: TGTGCCAGTAGTATGGGCAGGGTAGCCAAAAACATTCAGTACTTC
V: TRBV29-1; size: many; J: TRBJ2-3; D: .; CDR3: CSVEVTTDTQYF; DNA: TGCAGCGTTGAAGTCACGACAGATACGCAGTATTTT
V: TRBV20-1; size: many; J: TRBJ2-1; D: TRBD2; CDR3: CSARESGNPSGEQFF; DNA: TGCAGTGCTAGAGAGAGCGGGAACCCTTCGGGGGAGCAGTTCTTC
V: TRBV20-1; size: .; J: TRBJ1-5; D: TRBD1; CDR3: CSAGMTGGCISNQPQHF; DNA: TGCAGTGCTGGAATGACAGGGGGCTGTATTAGCAATCAGCCCCAGCATTTT
V: TRBV28; size: many; J: TRBJ2-7; D: TRBD1; CDR3: CASSLQADRAYEQYF; DNA: TGTGCCAGCAGTTTACAGGCGGACAGGGCTTACGAGCAGTACTTC
V: TRBV5-1; size: many; J: TRBJ2-3; D: .; CDR3: CASSLYADTQYF; DNA: TGCGCCAGCAGCTTGTACGCAGATACGCAGTATTTT
V: TRBV24-1; size: many; J: TRBJ2-7; D: TRBD1; CDR3: CATSGPGQDRGSYEQYF; DNA: TGTGCCACCAGCGGCCCCGGGCAGGACAGGGGCTCCTACGAGCAGTACTTC
V: TRBV28; size: many; J: TRBJ1-2; D: TRBD1; CDR3: CASSLFQQGLGYTF; DNA: TGTGCCAGCAGTTTATTCCAACAGGGGCTTGGCTACACCTTC
V: TRBV7-2; size: many; J: TRBJ1-5; D: TRBD1; CDR3: CASSTRQGNQPQHF; DNA: TGTGCCAGCAGCACAAGACAGGGAAATCAGCCCCAGCATTTT
V: TRBV30; size: many; J: TRBJ2-7; D: .; CDR3: CAWSPRGHEQYF; DNA: TGTGCCTGGAGCCCCCGGGGTCACGAGCAGTACTTC
V: TRBV7-9; size: many; J: TRBJ1-3; D: .; CDR3: CASSLGVSGNTIYF; DNA: TGTGCCAGCAGCTTAGGGGTCTCTGGAAACACCATATATTTT